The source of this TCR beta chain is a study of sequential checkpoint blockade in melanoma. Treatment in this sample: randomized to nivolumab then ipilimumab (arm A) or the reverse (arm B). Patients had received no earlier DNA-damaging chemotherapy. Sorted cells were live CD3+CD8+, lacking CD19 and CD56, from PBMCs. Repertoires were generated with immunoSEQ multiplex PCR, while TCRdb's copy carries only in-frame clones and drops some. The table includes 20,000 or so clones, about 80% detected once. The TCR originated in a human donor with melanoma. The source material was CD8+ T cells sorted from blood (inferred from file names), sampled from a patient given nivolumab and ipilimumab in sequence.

The CDR3 bases are TGTGCCAGCAGCTCCGGTTCAGGGGGTGAGCAGTTCTTC. Its protein is CASSSGSGGEQFF. V and J are TRBV11-2 and TRBJ2-1; 7 bases align to TRBD1. CDR3 size: 13 residues. Germline V CDR1 and CDR2: SGHAT, FQNNGV. V trimming: 4 bases; J trimming: 9 bases; junction bases outside the gene matches: 6. The full variable domain, rest sourced from reference TRBV11-2 and TRBJ2-1, is EAGVAQSPRYKIIEKRQSVAFWCNPISGHATLYWYQQILGQGPKLLIQFQNNGVVDDSQLPKDRFSAERLKGVDSTLKIQPAKLEDSAVYLCASSSGSGGEQFFGPGTRLTVL.